The next 24 T cell receptor beta chains were all read from a single sample in a study of T cell responses to AZD1222 COVID-19 vaccine. TCRdb keeps only in-frame clones here, not all; method: immunoSEQ multiplex PCR. The table includes 70,000 to 80,000 clones, about nine tenths detected once. The sample in question was peripheral blood, obtained on day 0 of AZD1222 vaccination. Every receptor here comes from an adult in good health.

This clone was counted between two and nine times. The chain is built from TRBV29-1 and TRBJ1-1; a weak D match, TRBD1 (5 bases). The germline gives CDR1 SQVTM, CDR2 ANQGSEA. The CDR3 extends over 12 amino acids. Trimming took off 3 bases at V and 4 bases at J, with 9 bases between the two ends. CDR3 sequence: CSVDSGGTEAFF. The CDR3 DNA reads as TGCAGCGTTGATAGCGGGGGCACTGAAGCTTTCTTT.

The chain joins TRBV15 to TRBJ1-1; TRBD1 might be the D (6 bases). Germline loops: CDR1 LNHNV, CDR2 YYDKDF (reference sequence). This CDR3 region has 16 residues. Trimming took off 2 bases at V and 0 bases at J, with 13 bases between the two ends. The CDR3 DNA is TGTGCCACCAGCAGACCCAGACAGGATCTGAACACTGAAGCTTTCTTT. Translation gives CATSRPRQDLNTEAFF.

This clone was observed a single time. The chain joins TRBV27 to TRBJ1-2, with D possibly being TRBD1 (5 bases). CDR3 length: 14 residues. Germline-derived CDR1 and CDR2 are MNHEY and SMNVEV (reference sequence). Trimming left V 6 bases short and J 9 bases short, with 20 bases between. The CDR3 spells CASRPGPRGDSYTF. In DNA, the CDR3 is TGTGCCAGCAGGCCGGGACCCCGGGGGGATAGCTACACCTTC.

This clone was seen once. The rearrangement links TRBV7-2 to TRBJ1-5; 7 bases are a match to TRBD1. This CDR3 has 14 residues. Trimming cost V 5 bases and J 5 bases; bases outside gene matches: 6. Looked up from germline, CDR1 is SGHTA and CDR2 is FQGNSA. The CDR3, as DNA: TGTGCCAGCAGCCTCCGGGACAGTTATCAGCCCCAGCATTTT. Translating gives CASSLRDSYQPQHF.

The chain is built from TRBV27 and TRBJ2-5; 8 bases fit TRBD1. This CDR3 spans 14 amino acids. Germline CDR1 is MNHEY and CDR2 is SMNVEV (reference sequence). Trimming cost V 5 bases and J 2 bases; bases outside gene matches: 4. The CDR3 protein is CASSPDRVQETQYF. The CDR3 bases are TGTGCCAGCAGTCCGGACAGGGTGCAAGAGACCCAGTACTTC.

The V call is TRBV7-2, the J call TRBJ2-2; a weak D match, TRBD1 (6 bases). V lost 1 base, J lost 7 bases, and 13 bases lay in between. Germline assignment: CDR1 SGHTA and CDR2 FQGNSA. CDR3 size: 15 residues. DNA of the CDR3: TGTGCCAGCAGCTTAGTCAGGGGCGAGGACGGGGAGCTGTTTTTT. This translates into CASSLVRGEDGELFF.

The chain couples TRBV3-1 (or the pseudogene TRBV3-2) to TRBJ2-1, with TRBD2 matching 10 bases. The CDR3 totals 16 residues. Trimming cost V 3 bases and J 5 bases; bases outside gene matches: 7. Germline values: CDR1 LGHDT, CDR2 YNNKEL (reference sequence). CDR3 bases: TGTGCCAGCAGCCAGGCCGGGACTAGCGCTAACAATGAGCAGTTCTTC. Translated, it gives CASSQAGTSANNEQFF.

This chain joins TRBV15 and TRBJ1-5, with a possible D match to TRBD1 (5 bases). The CDR3 spans 17 residues. Germline CDR1 and CDR2: LNHNV and YYDKDF (reference sequence). V dropped 0 bases and J dropped 6 bases, with 18 bases sitting between them. CDR3 bases: TGTGCCACCAGCAGAGACCCGGGACCCTTAGTGAGTCAGCCCCAGCATTTT. Its translation: CATSRDPGPLVSQPQHF.

The chain couples TRBV5-1 to TRBJ2-5; D is uncertain. The CDR3 runs to 13 residues. V was cut by 4 bases and J by 2 bases, with 9 bases left in between. Germline CDR1 and CDR2: SGHRS and YFSETQ. The CDR3 DNA follows: TGCGCCAGCAGCCACCGCCCACAAGAGACCCAGTACTTC. Translation gives CASSHRPQETQYF.

The chain couples TRBV6-2 or TRBV6-3 to TRBJ1-3; D is unresolved. CDR3 length: 13 residues. Germline CDR1 is MNHEY and CDR2 is SVGEGT. V was trimmed by 4 bases and J by 0 bases, leaving 4 bases between them. The DNA of the CDR3 is TGTGCCAGCAGTTTTAGCTCTGGAAACACCATATATTTT. This sequence encodes CASSFSSGNTIYF.

The J gene is TRBJ2-3, the V gene TRBV6-4; the match to TRBD1 covers 7 bases. The ends lost 6 bases at V and 0 bases at J; junction bases unmatched: 6. The CDR3 runs 15 residues. Per the germline V gene, CDR1 is MRHNA and CDR2 is SNTAGT. The DNA for the CDR3 is TGTGCCAGCAGGACCCAGGGGGAAAGCACAGATACGCAGTATTTT. This translates into CASRTQGESTDTQYF.

This clone appeared a single time. The CDR3 spells CATSRDRRGYTDTQYF. The CDR3 nucleotides read TGTGCCACCAGCAGAGATCGGCGGGGTTACACAGATACGCAGTATTTT. This rearrangement joins TRBV15 to TRBJ2-3; possible D gene TRBD2, 6 bases. CDR3 length equals 16 residues. CDR1 LNHNV and CDR2 YYDKDF come from the germline V gene (reference sequence). Trimming took 0 bases from V and 2 from J, leaving 12 bases between them.

The V and J genes are TRBV11-3 and TRBJ2-1; D is ambiguous. Germline lookup yields CDR1 SGHNT and CDR2 YENEEA. V lost 8 bases and J lost 5, with 13 bases in between. There are 13 residues in the CDR3. Here the CDR3 DNA reads TGTGCCAGCGGGATTGGACCCAACAATGAGCAGTTCTTC. Translated, it gives CASGIGPNNEQFF.

The chain joins TRBV9 to TRBJ2-6; D gene ambiguous. Germline V CDR1 and CDR2: SGDLS, YYNGEE. Trimming removed 1 base from V and 3 bases from J, with 5 bases in between. The CDR3 runs 14 residues. The CDR3 nucleotides read TGTGCCAGCAGCGTACGGGTTGGGGCCAACGTCCTGACTTTC. It yields the protein CASSVRVGANVLTF.

The chain joins TRBV7-9 to TRBJ2-5, with no clear D. CDR3 length: 12 amino acids. V was shortened by 1 base and J by 4 bases, with 4 bases between the two germline ends. In germline, CDR1 is SEHNR, CDR2 FQNEAQ (reference sequence). CDR3 nucleotide sequence: TGTGCCAGCAGCTTAGTGAGAGAGACCCAGTACTTC. The encoded protein is CASSLVRETQYF.

This rearrangement joins TRBV9 to TRBJ1-1; 10 bases are shared with TRBD1. The CDR3 is 15 residues long. V gave up 3 bases and J gave up 0 bases; unmatched junction bases: 2. Germline CDR1 and CDR2: SGDLS and YYNGEE. The CDR3 nucleotides are TGTGCCAGCAGCGCAGACAGGGGGCTGAACACTGAAGCTTTCTTT. Protein sequence: CASSADRGLNTEAFF. The whole variable domain, remainder taken from reference TRBV9 and TRBJ1-1, is DSGVTQTPKHLITATGQRVTLRCSPRSGDLSVYWYQQSLDQGLQFLIQYYNGEERAKGNILERFSAQQFPDLHSELNLSSLELGDSALYFCASSADRGLNTEAFFGQGTRLTVV.

This chain connects TRBV11-2 to TRBJ2-1, with TRBD2 identical over 7 bases. From germline, CDR1 is SGHAT and CDR2 FQNNGV. The ends lost 1 base at V and 6 bases at J; junction bases unmatched: 6. The length of the CDR3 is 15 residues. The CDR3 loop reads CASSLAGGRGNEQFF. CDR3 in DNA: TGTGCCAGCAGCTTAGCGGGCGGGAGAGGCAATGAGCAGTTCTTC. Based on the CDR3 plus reference TRBV11-2 and TRBJ2-1, the full variable domain is EAGVAQSPRYKIIEKRQSVAFWCNPISGHATLYWYQQILGQGPKLLIQFQNNGVVDDSQLPKDRFSAERLKGVDSTLKIQPAKLEDSAVYLCASSLAGGRGNEQFFGPGTRLTVL.

The gene calls are TRBV27 and TRBJ1-2; D unclear. Trimming left V 1 base short and J 4 bases short, with 19 bases between. Germline CDR1 is MNHEY and CDR2 is SMNVEV (reference sequence). This CDR3 has 17 residues. The CDR3 DNA sequence: TGTGCCAGCAGTTTATTCGGCCAGGTGGGCTCCTCCTATGGCTACACCTTC. This sequence encodes CASSLFGQVGSSYGYTF.

The CDR3 DNA is TGTGCCAGCATCGCCCCTCGTTACAATGAGCAGTTCTTC. This gives the protein CASIAPRYNEQFF. The rearrangement links TRBV28 to TRBJ2-1; D ambiguous. The CDR3 has 13 residues. V dropped 7 bases and J dropped 4 bases, with 11 bases sitting between them. Germline V CDR1 and CDR2: MDHEN, SYDVKM.

This chain joins TRBV9 and TRBJ1-3, with no clear D. CDR1 is SGDLS and CDR2 is YYNGEE in the germline V gene. Trimming cost V 3 bases and J 4 bases, with 11 bases left between them. The CDR3 consists of 14 residues. CDR3 protein: CASSGGSAGNTIYF. As DNA, the CDR3 is TGTGCCAGCAGCGGAGGCAGTGCCGGAAACACCATATATTTT.

This clone was observed a handful of times. The CDR3 nucleotides read TGTGCCAGCAGCACGGGGAACTTTGGCGGGGAGCTGTTTTTT. The encoded protein is CASSTGNFGGELFF. V gene TRBV5-5 combines with J gene TRBJ2-2; D possibly corresponds to TRBD2 (5 bases). The CDR3 is 14 amino acids. Trimming took 4 bases from V and 7 from J, leaving 14 bases between them. Germline V lookup: CDR1 SGHKS, CDR2 YYEKEE (reference sequence).

This clone occurred a few times. V is TRBV5-4 and J is TRBJ2-1; 11 bases are shared with TRBD2. This CDR3 has 14 amino acids. The germline V gene has CDR1 SGHNT and CDR2 YYREEE (reference sequence). Losses at the gene ends were 4 bases for V and 6 bases for J; bases not matched to a gene: 3. CDR3 sequence: CASSPGLAANEQFF. For the CDR3, the DNA is TGTGCCAGCAGCCCGGGACTAGCGGCCAATGAGCAGTTCTTC. The full variable domain, in which reference TRBV5-4 and TRBJ2-1 provide the parts outside the CDR3, is ETGVTQSPTHLIKTRGQQVTLRCSSQSGHNTVSWYQQALGQGPQFIFQYYREEENGRGNFPPRFSGLQFPNYSSELNVNALELDDSALYLCASSPGLAANEQFFGPGTRLTVL.

The chain has TRBV5-1 and TRBJ1-4, with 7 bases matching TRBD1. The CDR3 consists of 15 residues. Trimming removed 4 bases from V and 7 bases from J; junction bases left unmatched: 10. Germline-derived CDR1 and CDR2 are SGHRS and YFSETQ. The CDR3 spells CASSDEQGLGEKLFF. For the CDR3, the DNA is TGCGCCAGCAGCGACGAACAGGGGCTGGGTGAAAAACTGTTTTTT.

The chain has TRBV20-1 and TRBJ2-3; the D is unclear. V was cut by 3 bases and J by 1 base, with 14 bases left in between. CDR3 length: 15 amino acids. Germline V gives CDR1 DFQATT, CDR2 SNEGSKA (reference sequence). CDR3 DNA: TGCAGTGCTAGTAGTGTCCGTTCGGGCACAGATACGCAGTATTTT. This translates into CSASSVRSGTDTQYF.